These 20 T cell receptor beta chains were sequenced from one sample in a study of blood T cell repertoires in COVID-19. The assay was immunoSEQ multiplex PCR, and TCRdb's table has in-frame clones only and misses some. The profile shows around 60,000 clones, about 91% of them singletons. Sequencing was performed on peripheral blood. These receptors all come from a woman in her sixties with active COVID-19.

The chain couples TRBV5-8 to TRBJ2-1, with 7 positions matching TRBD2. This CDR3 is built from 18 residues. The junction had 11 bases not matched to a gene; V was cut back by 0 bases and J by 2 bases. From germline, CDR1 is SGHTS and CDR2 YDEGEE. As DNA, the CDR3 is TGTGCCAGCAGCTTGGAAGGGCCGGGACTATCAGCCTACAATGAGCAGTTCTTC. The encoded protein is CASSLEGPGLSAYNEQFF.

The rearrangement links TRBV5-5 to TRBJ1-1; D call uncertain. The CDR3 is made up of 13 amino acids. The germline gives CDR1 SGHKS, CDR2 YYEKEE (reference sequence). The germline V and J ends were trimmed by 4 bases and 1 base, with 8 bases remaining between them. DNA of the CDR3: TGTGCCAGCAGCCCGACTTCGAACACTGAAGCTTTCTTT. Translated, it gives CASSPTSNTEAFF.

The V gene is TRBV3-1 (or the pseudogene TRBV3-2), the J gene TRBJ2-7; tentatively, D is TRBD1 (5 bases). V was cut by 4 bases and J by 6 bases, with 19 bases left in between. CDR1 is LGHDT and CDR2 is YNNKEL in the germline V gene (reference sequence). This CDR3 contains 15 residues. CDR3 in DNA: TGTGCCAGCAGCCCGTCCAAGTTACAGGCGAGCGAGCAGTACTTC. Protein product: CASSPSKLQASEQYF.

The CDR3 nucleotides read TGCGCCAGCAGGGTGGGGGGGCTGACAGATACGCAGTATTTT. Protein: CASRVGGLTDTQYF. V usage is TRBV5-1 and J usage is TRBJ2-3, with D possibly being TRBD2 (7 bases). Trimming pared 5 bases from V and 3 bases from J, leaving 13 bases between. The CDR3 is 14 amino acids. The V gene's germline CDR1 is SGHRS and CDR2 YFSETQ.

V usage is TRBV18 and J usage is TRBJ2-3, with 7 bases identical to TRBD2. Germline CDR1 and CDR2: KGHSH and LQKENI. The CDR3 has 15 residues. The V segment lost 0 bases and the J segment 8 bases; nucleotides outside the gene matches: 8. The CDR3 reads CASSPPTGGKGTQYF. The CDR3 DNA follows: TGTGCCAGCTCACCACCGACGGGGGGTAAAGGTACGCAGTATTTT.

The chain's CDR3 is CASSLWGDYGYTF. The CDR3 DNA reads as TGTGCCAGCAGCCTCTGGGGAGACTATGGCTACACCTTC. The chain carries TRBV5-6 and TRBJ1-2; the D is unclear. Germline CDR1 is SGHDT and CDR2 is YYEEEE. The V end lost 4 bases, the J end lost 3 bases, and 10 bases lay between the germline ends. CDR3 length: 13 amino acids.

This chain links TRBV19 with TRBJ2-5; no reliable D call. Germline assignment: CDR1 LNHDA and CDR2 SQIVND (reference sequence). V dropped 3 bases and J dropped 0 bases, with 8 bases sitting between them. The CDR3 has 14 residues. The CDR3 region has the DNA TGTGCCAGTAGTATCGTTCACTACCAAGAGACCCAGTACTTC. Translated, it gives CASSIVHYQETQYF.

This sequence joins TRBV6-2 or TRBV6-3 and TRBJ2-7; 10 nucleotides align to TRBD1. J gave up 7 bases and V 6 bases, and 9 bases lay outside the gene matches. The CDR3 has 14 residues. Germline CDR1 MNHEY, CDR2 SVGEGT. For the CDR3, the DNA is TGTGCCAGCAGCTTGTGGGACAGGGGTGAAGAGCAGTACTTC. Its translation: CASSLWDRGEEQYF.

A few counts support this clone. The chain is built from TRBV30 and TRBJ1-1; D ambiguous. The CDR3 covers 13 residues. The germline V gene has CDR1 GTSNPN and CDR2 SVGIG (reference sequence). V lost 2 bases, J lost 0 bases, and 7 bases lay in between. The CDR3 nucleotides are TGTGCCTGGAGTCGCGGGGTGAACACTGAAGCTTTCTTT. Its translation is CAWSRGVNTEAFF.

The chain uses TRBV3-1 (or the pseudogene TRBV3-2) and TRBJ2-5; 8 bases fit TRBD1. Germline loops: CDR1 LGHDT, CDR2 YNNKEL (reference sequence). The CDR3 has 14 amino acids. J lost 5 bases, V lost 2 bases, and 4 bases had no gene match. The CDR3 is CASSQSGGFETQYF. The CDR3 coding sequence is TGTGCCAGCAGCCAATCAGGGGGCTTTGAGACCCAGTACTTC.

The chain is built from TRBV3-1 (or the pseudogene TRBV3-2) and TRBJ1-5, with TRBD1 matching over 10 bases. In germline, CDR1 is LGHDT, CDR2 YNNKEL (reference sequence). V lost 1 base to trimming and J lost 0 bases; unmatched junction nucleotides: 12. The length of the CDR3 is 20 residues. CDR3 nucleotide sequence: TGTGCCAGCAGCCAAGGTCGGGACAGGGGAGGCCCATATAGCAATCAGCCCCAGCATTTT. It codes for CASSQGRDRGGPYSNQPQHF.

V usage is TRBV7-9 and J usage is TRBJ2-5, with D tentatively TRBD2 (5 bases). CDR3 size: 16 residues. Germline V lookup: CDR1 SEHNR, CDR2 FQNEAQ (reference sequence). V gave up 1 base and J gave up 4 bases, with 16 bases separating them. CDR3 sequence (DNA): TGTGCCAGCAGCTTAGGTCTTGGGTTTGCGGGAGAGACCCAGTACTTC. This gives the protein CASSLGLGFAGETQYF. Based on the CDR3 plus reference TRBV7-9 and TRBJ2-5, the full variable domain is DTGVSQNPRHKITKRGQNVTFRCDPISEHNRLYWYRQTLGQGPEFLTYFQNEAQLEKSRLLSDRFSAERPKGSFSTLEIQRTEQGDSAMYLCASSLGLGFAGETQYFGPGTRLLVL.

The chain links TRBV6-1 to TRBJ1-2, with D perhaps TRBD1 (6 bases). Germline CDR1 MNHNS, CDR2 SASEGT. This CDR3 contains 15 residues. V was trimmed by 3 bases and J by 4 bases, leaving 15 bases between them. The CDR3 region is CASSDNQGSVYGYTF. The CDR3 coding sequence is TGTGCCAGCAGTGATAATCAGGGGTCGGTCTATGGCTACACCTTC.

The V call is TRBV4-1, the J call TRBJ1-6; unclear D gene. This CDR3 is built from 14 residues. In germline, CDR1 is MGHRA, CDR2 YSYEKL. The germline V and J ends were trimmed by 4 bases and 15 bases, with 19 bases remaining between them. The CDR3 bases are TGCGCCAGCAGCCCGCAGTTGCCGCTCGTCTTCCTCCACTTT. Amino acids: CASSPQLPLVFLHF.

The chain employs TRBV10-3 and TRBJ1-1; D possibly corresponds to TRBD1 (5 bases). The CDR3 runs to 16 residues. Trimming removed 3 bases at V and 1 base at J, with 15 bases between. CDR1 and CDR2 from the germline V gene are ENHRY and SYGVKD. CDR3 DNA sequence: TGTGCCATCAGTGATTCAGGCAGGGCCCAGAACACTGAAGCTTTCTTT. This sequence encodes CAISDSGRAQNTEAFF.

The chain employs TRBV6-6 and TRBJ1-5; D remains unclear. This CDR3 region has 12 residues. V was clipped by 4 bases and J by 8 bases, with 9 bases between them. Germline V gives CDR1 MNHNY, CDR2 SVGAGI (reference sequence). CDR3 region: CASSLGREPQHF. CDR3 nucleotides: TGTGCCAGCAGTTTAGGGCGGGAGCCCCAGCATTTT.

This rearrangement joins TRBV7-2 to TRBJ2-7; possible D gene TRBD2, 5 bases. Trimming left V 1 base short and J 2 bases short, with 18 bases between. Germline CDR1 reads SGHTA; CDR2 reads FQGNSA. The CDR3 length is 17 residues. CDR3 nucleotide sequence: TGTGCCAGCAGCTTAGGGATAGTCGGGAATTCCCCCTACGAGCAGTACTTC. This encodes CASSLGIVGNSPYEQYF.

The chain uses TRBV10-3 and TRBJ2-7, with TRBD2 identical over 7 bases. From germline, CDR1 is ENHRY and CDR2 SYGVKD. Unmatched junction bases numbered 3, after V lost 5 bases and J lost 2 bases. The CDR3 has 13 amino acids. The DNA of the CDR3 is TGTGCCATCAGTCCCGGGGGGACCTACGAGCAGTACTTC. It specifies CAISPGGTYEQYF.

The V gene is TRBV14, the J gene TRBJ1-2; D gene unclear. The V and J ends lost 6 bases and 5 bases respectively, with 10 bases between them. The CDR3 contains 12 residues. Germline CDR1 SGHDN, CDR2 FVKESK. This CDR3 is CASSPGRYGYTF. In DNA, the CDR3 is TGTGCCAGCAGTCCAGGAAGGTATGGCTACACCTTC. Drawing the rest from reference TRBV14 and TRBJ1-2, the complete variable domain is EAGVTQFPSHSVIEKGQTVTLRCDPISGHDNLYWYRRVMGKEIKFLLHFVKESKQDESGMPNNRFLAERTGGTYSTLKVQPAELEDSGVYFCASSPGRYGYTFGSGTRLTVV.

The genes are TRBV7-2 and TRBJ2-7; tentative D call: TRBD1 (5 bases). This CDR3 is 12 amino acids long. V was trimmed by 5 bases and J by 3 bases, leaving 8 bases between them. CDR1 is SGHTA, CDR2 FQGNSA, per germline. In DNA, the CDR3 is TGTGCCAGCAGCGAGACAGTCTACGAGCAGTACTTC. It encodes CASSETVYEQYF.